Reported below is one T cell receptor beta chain. Its antigen is undetermined. The V end was cut by 2 bases, the J end by 4 bases, with 14 bases between. CDR1 SNHLY and CDR2 FYNNEI come from the germline V gene. The CDR3 spans 15 residues. This entry is derived from a study of PD-1 blockade in mismatch repair-deficient tumors. About the research overall: Patients had around 11 mismatch repair-deficient cancer types and were previously treated and progressing.

TCR sequencing covered a few patients who responded to pembrolizumab. The assay was immunoSEQ multiplex PCR, and TCRdb's table has in-frame clones only and misses some. This sample has 90,000 to 130,000 clones, with 65% to 80% found just once. Broader study findings: Tumor-resident clones, often undetectable pretreatment in blood, expanded then contracted after pembrolizumab.

The chain links TRBV2 to TRBJ1-2, with unresolved D. Here the sequenced sample was peripheral blood, taken 60 weeks after starting pembrolizumab. The source is an adult with mismatch repair-deficient cancer. This CDR3 is CASSEFKGTGYGYTF. For the CDR3, the DNA is TGTGCCAGCAGTGAATTTAAGGGAACGGGCTATGGCTACACCTTC.